This T cell receptor beta chain was found in a study of T cells after yellow fever vaccination. Overall study findings and caveats: Repertoires sorted by FACS could include abundant clonotypes that are contaminants from the bulk population. By day 5 rather than day 15, the secondary response had peaked, though it was weaker. The study re-detected most primary-vaccination clones after the booster (roughly 96% CD4, roughly 85% CD8).

From germline, CDR1 is SGHRS and CDR2 YFSETQ. This CDR3 spans 15 amino acids. Between the trimmed V and J ends, which lost 4 bases and 0 bases, there was a span of 12 bases. UMIs and a universal primer site were added when TCR cDNA was made by 5'RACE template switching. TCRdb independently ran MiXCR on the 5' RACE reads; one entry per CDR3 protein. In the table there are fewer than 450,000 distinct CDR3 sequences, about 9.9% of which are singletons. A few counts support this clonotype. What it recognizes is unknown. The specimen comprised PBMCs, sampled on the day of the first yellow fever vaccination. The clonotype was recovered from a man younger than 35 who received the YFV17D yellow fever vaccine. The chain uses TRBV5-1 and TRBJ2-3; D unclear. CDR3 DNA sequence: TGCGCCAGCAGCGCAGGAGCTACTAGCACAGATACGCAGTATTTT. Translating it yields CASSAGATSTDTQYF. Variable domain in full (rest from reference TRBV5-1 and TRBJ2-3): KAGVTQTPRYLIKTRGQQVTLSCSPISGHRSVSWYQQTPGQGLQFLFEYFSETQRNKGNFPGRFSGRQFSNSRSEMNVSTLELGDSALYLCASSAGATSTDTQYFGPGTRLTVL.